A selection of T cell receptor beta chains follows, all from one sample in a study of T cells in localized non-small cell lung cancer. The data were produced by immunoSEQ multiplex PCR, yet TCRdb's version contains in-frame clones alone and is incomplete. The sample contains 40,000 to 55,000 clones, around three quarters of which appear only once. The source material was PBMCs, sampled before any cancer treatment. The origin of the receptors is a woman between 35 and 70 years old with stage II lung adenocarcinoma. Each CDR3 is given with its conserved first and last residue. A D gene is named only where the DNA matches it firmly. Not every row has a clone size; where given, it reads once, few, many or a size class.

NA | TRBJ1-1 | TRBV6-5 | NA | TGTGCCAGCGGGCGGCGGCTGAACACTGAAGCTTTCTTT | CASGRRLNTEAFF
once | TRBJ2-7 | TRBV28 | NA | TGTGCCAGCTGCTCAGGGTACGAGCAGTACTTC | CASCSGYEQYF
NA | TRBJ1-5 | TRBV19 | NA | TGTGCCAGTTCTTGGGGGCGGATGAATCAGCCCCAGCATTTT | CASSWGRMNQPQHF
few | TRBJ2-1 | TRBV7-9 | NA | TGTGCCAGCGTACCAGGGGAGGGGAACAATGAGCAGTTCTTC | CASVPGEGNNEQFF
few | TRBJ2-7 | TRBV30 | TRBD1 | TGTGCCTGGAGTACTGGACAGGGGGGCTACGAGCAGTACTTC | CAWSTGQGGYEQYF
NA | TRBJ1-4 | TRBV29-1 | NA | TGCAGCGTCCGGAGTGGGCGGGTTCCTAATGAAAAACTGTTTTTT | CSVRSGRVPNEKLFF
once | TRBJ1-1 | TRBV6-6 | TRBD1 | TGTGCCAGCAGTTACTATACCAGGGGGGAGAACACTGAAGCTTTCTTT | CASSYYTRGENTEAFF
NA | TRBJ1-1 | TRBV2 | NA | TGTGCCTTGACAGGGAACACTGAAGCTTTCTTT | CALTGNTEAFF
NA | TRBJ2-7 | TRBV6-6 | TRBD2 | TGTGCCAGCAGTTACGCTAGCGGGAGCTACGAGCAGTACTTC | CASSYASGSYEQYF
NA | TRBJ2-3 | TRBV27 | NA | TGTGCCAGCAGTTTATGGGGGAGTGCAGATACGCAGTATTTT | CASSLWGSADTQYF
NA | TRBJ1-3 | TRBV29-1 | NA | TGCAGCGTTGATTACGGATCTGGAAACACCATATATTTT | CSVDYGSGNTIYF
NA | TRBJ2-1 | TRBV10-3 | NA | TGTGCCATCACAACCGACCCCTTAAATGAGCAGTTCTTC | CAITTDPLNEQFF
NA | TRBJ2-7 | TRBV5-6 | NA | TGTGCCAGCAGCTCCCTAGTTAACGAGCAGTACTTC | CASSSLVNEQYF
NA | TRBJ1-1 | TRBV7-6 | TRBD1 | TGTGCCAGCAGCTTAGCGTCGGAGGACAGGGGGGGCCTGAACACTGAAGCTTTCTTT | CASSLASEDRGGLNTEAFF
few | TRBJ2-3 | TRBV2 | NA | TGTGCCAGCAGAGCCCATGTCCGAGGTGGTACGCAGTATTTT | CASRAHVRGGTQYF
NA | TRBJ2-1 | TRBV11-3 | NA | TGTGCCAGCAGCTTAGATCGTGGGGGGGCGAGATACAATGAGCAGTTCTTC | CASSLDRGGARYNEQFF
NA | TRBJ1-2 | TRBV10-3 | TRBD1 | TGTGCCAACCGACAGGGTTTCGGGGCTAACTATGGCTACACCTTC | CANRQGFGANYGYTF
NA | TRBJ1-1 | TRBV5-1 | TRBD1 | TGCGCCAGCAGTGACAGGGCGGCCACTGAAGCTTTCTTT | CASSDRAATEAFF
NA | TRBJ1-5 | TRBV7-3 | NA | TGTGCCAGCAGCCAAGGGGTAAATCAGCCCCAGCATTTT | CASSQGVNQPQHF
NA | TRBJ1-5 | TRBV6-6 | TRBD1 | TGTGCCAGCAGTCGACATAGACAGGGCGATCAGCCCCAGCATTTT | CASSRHRQGDQPQHF
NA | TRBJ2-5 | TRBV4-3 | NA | TGCGCCAGCAGCCAAGGAGGGGGGGAGACCCAGTACTTC | CASSQGGGETQYF
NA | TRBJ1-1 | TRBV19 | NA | TGTGCCAGTACTAACATGGGCAGGGGAAGTAACACTGAAGCTTTCTTT | CASTNMGRGSNTEAFF
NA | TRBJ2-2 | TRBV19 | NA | TGTGCCAGTATTGCCAGGTACACCGGGGAGCTGTTTTTT | CASIARYTGELFF
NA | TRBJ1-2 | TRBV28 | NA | TGTGCCAGCAGTTTGGTGACACAACTCTATGGCTACACCTTC | CASSLVTQLYGYTF
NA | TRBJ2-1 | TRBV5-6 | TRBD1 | TGTGCCAGCAGCGGGACAGGGGGCGCGTACAATGAGCAGTTCTTC | CASSGTGGAYNEQFF
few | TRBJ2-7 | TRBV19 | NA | TGTGCCAGTAGTCCCTCCACGAAGTCCTACGAGCAGTACTTC | CASSPSTKSYEQYF
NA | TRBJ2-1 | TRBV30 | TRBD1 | TGTGCCTGGAGTGCCGGGACAGGGGGCACCTACAATGAGCAGTTCTTC | CAWSAGTGGTYNEQFF
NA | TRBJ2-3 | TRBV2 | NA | TGTGCCAGCAGTGCTCCGACTAGTCGAGATACGCAGTATTTT | CASSAPTSRDTQYF
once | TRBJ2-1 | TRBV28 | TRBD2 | TGTGCCAGCAGCTCACTAGCGGGGGGCCTCTACAATGAGCAGTTCTTC | CASSSLAGGLYNEQFF
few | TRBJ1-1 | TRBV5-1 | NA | TGCGCCAGCAGCTTGGGCGACGTGGACACTGAAGCTTTCTTT | CASSLGDVDTEAFF
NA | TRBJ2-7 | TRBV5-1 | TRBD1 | TGCGCCAGCAGCTCCGGGGCGGGCAGGGGGTTCGAGCAGTACTTC | CASSSGAGRGFEQYF
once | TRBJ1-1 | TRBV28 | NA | TGTGCCAGCACCGTCGAGAGCGTGAGGATCACTGAAGCTTTCTTT | CASTVESVRITEAFF
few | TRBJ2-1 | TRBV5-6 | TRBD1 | TGTGCCAGCAGGATCGGGACAGGGATCAATGAGCAGTTCTTC | CASRIGTGINEQFF
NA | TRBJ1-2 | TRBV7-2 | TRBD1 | TGTGCCAGCAGCTCCTCGACGGGACAGTATGGCTACACCTTC | CASSSSTGQYGYTF
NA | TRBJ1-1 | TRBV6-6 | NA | TGTGCCAGCAGTCCTACTGATGGTGGCACTGAAGCTTTCTTT | CASSPTDGGTEAFF